This TCR beta chain was identified during a study of beta chain features in type 1 diabetes. Notes on the study in general: All four CD4+ subsets of Type 1 diabetes patients contained TCRB CDR3s that were moderately but significantly shorter. Compared to healthy donors, patients appeared to have naive, central memory and Treg TCRB repertoires that were more alike. A PCR bias possibly favoring shorter templates would apply equally to patients and controls.

Of the isolated RNA, all was reverse transcribed, and so the sequenced material was expressed TCRB transcripts. Profiled with immunoSEQ multiplex PCR; TCRdb holds only in-frame clones, not every one. Of 15,000 to 17,000 clones listed, more than 60% were seen once; the top ten hold about 2.5%. As regards this clone: What it binds is not known.

Germline V CDR1 and CDR2: MNHNY, SVGAGI (reference sequence). The CDR3 spans 13 residues. V dropped 10 bases and J dropped 4; count of bases not matched to a gene: 5. Sorting based on CD45RO/CCR7/CD25/CD127/CD95/CD27 separated CD4+ naive, central memory, regulatory and stem cell-like memory cells. The sequencing input was Tregs from blood. This chain uses TRBV6-6 with TRBJ1-4, with 8 bases matching TRBD1. This clonotype originated in a young man with type 1 diabetes. The CDR3 nucleotides read TGTGCCACCCAGGGGGCTGGTAATGAAAAACTGTTTTTT. Residues: CATQGAGNEKLFF.